The 25 T cell receptor beta chains in this list originate from one sample, sequenced in a study of CD8 T cells in Susac syndrome. With random hexamers, 0.5 to 1 ug RNA was reverse transcribed. One entry per CDR3 protein results from TCRdb running MiXCR on the immunoSEQ multiplex PCR reads. The data show 69,000 or so distinct CDR3 sequences, 85% to 95% seen once. The sample was CD8+ T cells from PBMCs. The receptors here all came from a human donor in good health.

The gene calls are TRBV4-1 and TRBJ2-5, with D tentatively TRBD2 (6 bases). Germline CDR1 and CDR2: MGHRA and YSYEKL. The germline V and J ends were trimmed by 2 bases and 4 bases, with 11 bases remaining between them. The CDR3 consists of 14 residues. CDR3 in amino acids: CASSQRSGGETQYF. Here the CDR3 DNA reads TGCGCCAGCAGCCAACGATCCGGGGGAGAGACCCAGTACTTC.

The genes are TRBV3-1 and TRBJ1-2, with D perhaps TRBD1 (5 bases). This CDR3 has 17 amino acids. V was cut by 0 bases and J by 1 base, with 15 bases left in between. Germline CDR1 and CDR2: LGHDT and YNNKEL (reference sequence). CDR3 in amino acids: CASSQEGEGHINYGYTF. The CDR3 bases are TGTGCCAGCAGCCAAGAAGGGGAAGGACACATTAACTATGGCTACACCTTC.

CDR3 DNA sequence: TGTGCCAGCAGCTCCGACGGGGACTACAATGAGCAGTTCTTC. The encoded protein is CASSSDGDYNEQFF. The V and J genes are TRBV7-9 and TRBJ2-1; D is possibly TRBD2 (5 bases). This CDR3 spans 14 amino acids. Trimming took 4 bases from V and 3 from J, leaving 10 bases between them. Germline V CDR1 and CDR2: SEHNR, FQNEAQ (reference sequence).

This rearrangement joins TRBV4-1 to TRBJ2-1, with a possible D match to TRBD1 (6 bases). V was pared by 0 bases and J by 4 bases, with 10 bases between. Germline assignment: CDR1 MGHRA and CDR2 YSYEKL. The CDR3 consists of 15 residues. CDR3 protein: CASSQEAGAYNEQFF. In nucleotides, the CDR3 is TGCGCCAGCAGCCAAGAGGCAGGGGCATACAATGAGCAGTTCTTC.

This clonotype has a handful of counts. The chain uses TRBV7-9 and TRBJ2-5; tentative D call: TRBD2 (5 bases). The CDR3 extends over 13 amino acids. Trimming took 2 bases from V and 2 from J, leaving 6 bases between them. Germline CDR1 SEHNR, CDR2 FQNEAQ (reference sequence). CDR3 sequence reads: CASSLSGQETQYF. CDR3 coding DNA: TGTGCCAGCAGCTTATCGGGGCAAGAGACCCAGTACTTC.

The rearrangement links TRBV4-3 to TRBJ1-1; possible D gene TRBD1, 6 bases. CDR1 and CDR2 from the germline V gene are LGHNA and YSLEER. V dropped 3 bases and J dropped 0 bases, with 11 bases sitting between them. This CDR3 spans 15 amino acids. The DNA for the CDR3 is TGCGCCAGCAGCCAGGGGGCAGGGATGAACACTGAAGCTTTCTTT. It specifies CASSQGAGMNTEAFF.

The chain carries TRBV7-2 and TRBJ1-3; D possibly corresponds to TRBD1 (5 bases). The CDR3 runs 16 residues. The germline gives CDR1 SGHTA, CDR2 FQGNSA. V lost 1 base and J 4 bases, leaving 14 bases between the germline ends. For the CDR3, the DNA is TGTGCCAGCAGCTTAGGGGCGGAGGGGACGGGAAACACCATATATTTT. This translates into CASSLGAEGTGNTIYF. Together with reference TRBV7-2 and TRBJ1-3, the CDR3 gives the full variable domain: GAGVSQSPSNKVTEKGKDVELRCDPISGHTALYWYRQSLGQGLEFLIYFQGNSAPDKSGLPSDRFSAERTGGSVSTLTIQRTQQEDSAVYLCASSLGAEGTGNTIYFGEGSWLTVV.

The CDR3 loop is CSGVGSLGGYTF. The DNA for the CDR3 is TGCAGCGGGGTCGGCAGCCTTGGTGGCTACACCTTC. The chain has TRBV29-1 and TRBJ1-2; D unresolved. Germline CDR1 is SQVTM and CDR2 is ANQGSEA. The V end lost 7 bases, the J end lost 7 bases, and 16 bases lay between the germline ends. The CDR3 runs to 12 residues. Together with reference TRBV29-1 and TRBJ1-2, the CDR3 gives the full variable domain: SAVISQKPSRDICQRGTSLTIQCQVDSQVTMMFWYRQQPGQSLTLIATANQGSEATYESGFVIDKFPISRPNLTFSTLTVSNMSPEDSSIYLCSGVGSLGGYTFGSGTRLTVV.

The gene calls are TRBV5-4 and TRBJ2-1; 8 bases align to TRBD1. CDR3 length: 16 amino acids. V was clipped by 4 bases and J by 1 base; unmatched bases: 7. Germline V gives CDR1 SGHNT, CDR2 YYREEE (reference sequence). The CDR3 reads CASSQSGDRSYNEQFF. The DNA for the CDR3 is TGTGCCAGCAGCCAAAGTGGGGACAGGTCCTACAATGAGCAGTTCTTC.

The gene calls are TRBV29-1 and TRBJ2-1, with 8 bases identical to TRBD1. CDR1 is SQVTM and CDR2 is ANQGSEA in the germline V gene. With 7 bases clipped from V and 3 bases from J, the junction kept 8 bases outside the gene matches. The CDR3 is 14 amino acids. The CDR3 nucleotides read TGCAGCGCCGCGGGGACAGGAGACTACAATGAGCAGTTCTTC. It encodes CSAAGTGDYNEQFF.

The chain has TRBV2 and TRBJ2-5; D might be TRBD2 (7 bases). Trimming removed 2 bases at V and 5 bases at J, with 12 bases between. CDR1 and CDR2 (germline): SNHLY, FYNNEI. The CDR3 contains 14 residues. CDR3 sequence: CASSESGGRETQYF. The CDR3 DNA sequence: TGTGCCAGCAGTGAATCGGGGGGCAGGGAGACCCAGTACTTC. Combining the CDR3 with reference TRBV2 and TRBJ2-5 gives the whole variable domain EPEVTQTPSHQVTQMGQEVILRCVPISNHLYFYWYRQILGQKVEFLVSFYNNEISEKSEIFDDQFSVERPDGSNFTLKIRSTKLEDSAMYFCASSESGGRETQYFGPGTRLLVL.

The rearrangement uses TRBV6-5 and TRBJ1-6, with TRBD1 matching 9 bases. The CDR3 length is 15 residues. Germline-derived CDR1 and CDR2 are MNHEY and SVGAGI. V gave up 2 bases and J gave up 10 bases; unmatched junction bases: 6. In DNA form, the CDR3 reads TGTGCCAGCAGTTACGGGACAGGGTTAGGCTCACCCCTCCACTTT. Amino acids: CASSYGTGLGSPLHF.

This clonotype has just one count. This sequence joins TRBV7-9 and TRBJ2-1; a weak D match, TRBD2 (5 bases). CDR3 size: 13 residues. Per germline, CDR1 SEHNR and CDR2 FQNEAQ (reference sequence). With 8 bases removed from V and 5 bases from J, the gap between germline ends came to 13 bases. The CDR3 nucleotides are TGTGCCAGCTCGAGGCGGGTGGACAATGAGCAGTTCTTC. Protein sequence: CASSRRVDNEQFF.

This chain uses TRBV5-1 with TRBJ2-3; 9 bases are a match to TRBD1. This CDR3 is built from 15 residues. The trim removed 4 bases at V and 3 bases at J, leaving 6 bases unmatched. Looked up from germline, CDR1 is SGHRS and CDR2 is YFSETQ. The CDR3 loop reads CASSLRQGGTDTQYF. The CDR3 DNA reads as TGCGCCAGCAGCCTCAGACAGGGGGGGACAGATACGCAGTATTTT.

The V gene is TRBV7-6, the J gene TRBJ2-7; D gene ambiguous. Trimming removed 5 bases from V and 0 bases from J, with 14 bases in between. The CDR3 is made up of 15 amino acids. Looked up from germline, CDR1 is SGHVS and CDR2 is FNYEAQ. This CDR3 is CASSPHRSSSYEQYF. The DNA of the CDR3 is TGTGCCAGCAGCCCCCACCGATCCAGCTCCTACGAGCAGTACTTC.

The genes are TRBV29-1 and TRBJ2-1; a weak D match, TRBD2 (6 bases). From germline, CDR1 is SQVTM and CDR2 ANQGSEA. This CDR3 region has 14 residues. Trimming shortened V by 6 bases and J by 7 bases, and 19 bases separated the two germline ends. In DNA, the CDR3 is TGCAGCGTAGACGGGACTGGACTAAGGAATGAGCAGTTCTTC. Encoded protein: CSVDGTGLRNEQFF.

The chain has TRBV27 and TRBJ1-1; possibly TRBD1 for D (6 bases). The CDR3 covers 14 residues. With 5 bases removed from V and 4 bases from J, the gap between germline ends came to 14 bases. Germline CDR1 MNHEY, CDR2 SMNVEV (reference sequence). CDR3 in amino acids: CASSPTGAATEAFF. DNA for the CDR3: TGTGCCAGCAGTCCCACGGGGGCCGCCACTGAAGCTTTCTTT.

The V call is TRBV28, the J call TRBJ1-1; TRBD1 aligns across 7 bases. V lost 4 bases to trimming and J lost 5 bases; unmatched junction nucleotides: 13. The CDR3 length is 16 residues. Germline-derived CDR1 and CDR2 are MDHEN and SYDVKM. The CDR3, as DNA: TGTGCCAGCAGTTCCTTAGGTAGGGGGCCAGGGACTGAAGCTTTCTTT. It specifies CASSSLGRGPGTEAFF.

The chain links TRBV4-1 to TRBJ1-5, with no clear D. V gave up 0 bases and J gave up 6 bases, with 12 bases separating them. Germline V lookup: CDR1 MGHRA, CDR2 YSYEKL. The CDR3 sequence is 15 residues long. CDR3 protein: CASSQEYSLSQPQHF. The CDR3 bases are TGCGCCAGCAGCCAAGAATATAGCCTTAGTCAGCCCCAGCATTTT.

The chain joins TRBV7-3 to TRBJ2-1; tentative D call: TRBD1 (6 bases). Trimming pared 5 bases from V and 7 bases from J, leaving 12 bases between. The CDR3 is 13 residues long. Germline V gene sequence: CDR1 SGHTA, CDR2 FQGTGA. The CDR3 region has the DNA TGTGCCAGCAGCACTGACAGGAGAAATGAGCAGTTCTTC. Residues: CASSTDRRNEQFF.

In this sample, this clonotype turned up once. The chain carries TRBV6-6 and TRBJ1-2; D gene ambiguous. Trimming took 2 bases from V and 1 from J, leaving 5 bases between them. The CDR3 covers 13 residues. Germline V CDR1 and CDR2: MNHNY, SVGAGI (reference sequence). DNA of the CDR3: TGTGCCAGCAGTTACGGGTATAACTATGGCTACACCTTC. This gives the protein CASSYGYNYGYTF.

The V call is TRBV20-1, the J call TRBJ2-1; 10 bases fit TRBD2. The CDR3 runs to 14 residues. J was trimmed by 8 bases and V by 0 bases; bases with no gene match: 4. Per germline, CDR1 DFQATT and CDR2 SNEGSKA (reference sequence). The CDR3 region has the DNA TGCAGTGCTAGAGATCTAGCGGGGGACTATGAGCAGTTCTTC. Translated: CSARDLAGDYEQFF.

The chain joins TRBV7-9 to TRBJ2-3, with TRBD1 identical over 7 bases. The V gene's germline CDR1 is SEHNR and CDR2 FQNEAQ (reference sequence). V was clipped by 3 bases and J by 1 base; unmatched bases: 4. This CDR3 spans 15 amino acids. The CDR3 bases are TGTGCCAGCAGCTTCGTCCAGGGGGGCACAGATACGCAGTATTTT. This sequence encodes CASSFVQGGTDTQYF.

The V gene is TRBV29-1, the J gene TRBJ1-1, with 8 bases matching TRBD1. CDR1 SQVTM and CDR2 ANQGSEA come from the germline V gene. The V segment lost 5 bases and the J segment 4 bases; nucleotides outside the gene matches: 6. There are 13 residues in the CDR3. In nucleotides, the CDR3 is TGCAGCGTTACGACAGGGGCCCTCACTGAAGCTTTCTTT. This translates into CSVTTGALTEAFF. The full variable domain, with the rest looked up from reference TRBV29-1 and TRBJ1-1, is SAVISQKPSRDICQRGTSLTIQCQVDSQVTMMFWYRQQPGQSLTLIATANQGSEATYESGFVIDKFPISRPNLTFSTLTVSNMSPEDSSIYLCSVTTGALTEAFFGQGTRLTVV.

In this sample, this clonotype turned up once. This chain joins TRBV4-3 and TRBJ1-1; 8 bases align to TRBD1. The germline V gene encodes CDR1 LGHNA and CDR2 YSLEER. The CDR3 covers 15 residues. V lost 3 bases to trimming and J lost 6 bases; unmatched junction nucleotides: 9. CDR3 sequence reads: CASSHTSGGGAEAFF. CDR3 coding DNA: TGCGCCAGCAGCCACACTTCAGGGGGCGGAGCTGAAGCTTTCTTT.